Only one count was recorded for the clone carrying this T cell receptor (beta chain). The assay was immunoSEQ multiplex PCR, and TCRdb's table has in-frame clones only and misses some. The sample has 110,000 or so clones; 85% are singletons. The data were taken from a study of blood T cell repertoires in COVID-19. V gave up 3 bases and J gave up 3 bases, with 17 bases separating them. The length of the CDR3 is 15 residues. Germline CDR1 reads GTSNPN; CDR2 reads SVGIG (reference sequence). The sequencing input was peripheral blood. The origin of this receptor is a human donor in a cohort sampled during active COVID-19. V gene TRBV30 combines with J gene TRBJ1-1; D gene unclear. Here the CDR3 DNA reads TGTGCCTGGAGCGAACTTCGGGGTTGGGACACTGAAGCTTTCTTT. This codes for CAWSELRGWDTEAFF.